These 29 T cell receptor beta chains were all obtained from the same sample, sequenced in a study of naive and memory T cell subsets. General study findings and limits: Possibly reflecting memory cells re-expressing CD45RA, a few larger clonotypes occurred in naive repertoires, especially CD8.

No antigens are known for them. Both TRBC1 and TRBC2 were covered by a beta constant-region primer of two equimolar oligonucleotides. Nested alpha and beta constant-region primers with the SP2 primer drove four PCR rounds on ligated cDNA. From the UMI-ligation and nested PCR reads, TCRdb called clonotypes with MiXCR, one entry per CDR3 protein. The table includes roughly 99,000 distinct CDR3 sequences, around 10% detected once. Input material: naive CD4+ T cells from blood. The source is a human donor in good health.

This clonotype came up many times. This chain uses TRBV20-1 with TRBJ2-7, with D perhaps TRBD2 (8 bases). The CDR3 consists of 15 residues. The germline gives CDR1 DFQATT, CDR2 SNEGSKA (reference sequence). Trimming removed 6 bases from V and 2 bases from J, with 20 bases in between. CDR3: CSARGGLDLTYEQYF. Written as DNA, the CDR3 is TGCAGTGCCAGGGGGGGACTAGACCTAACCTACGAGCAGTACTTC.

Turning to this clonotype: One end of the junction varies from germline; a read error may be responsible. The rearrangement uses TRBV20-1 and TRBJ2-3; D perhaps matches TRBD2 (7 bases). Germline CDR1 and CDR2: DFQATT and SNEGSKA (reference sequence). This CDR3 has 11 residues. CDR3 in DNA: TGCAGTGCTAGTAGGGGGACTACTCAACAATTT. Protein: CSASRGTTQQF.

J is TRBJ1-2 and V is TRBV6-6; D might be TRBD1 (6 bases). Per the germline V gene, CDR1 is MNHNY and CDR2 is SVGAGI (reference sequence). The CDR3 has 15 residues. V was cut by 6 bases and J by 3 bases, with 17 bases left in between. CDR3 region: CASRGSGGLYYGYTF. CDR3 coding DNA: TGTGCCAGCAGAGGATCCGGGGGCTTGTACTATGGCTACACCTTC.

Only a few counts were recorded for this clonotype. V gene TRBV2 combines with J gene TRBJ2-2, with 9 bases that match TRBD2. The V and J ends lost 6 bases and 4 bases, in that order; junction bases with no gene match: 9. The germline gives CDR1 SNHLY, CDR2 FYNNEI. The CDR3 is made up of 16 amino acids. CDR3 DNA: TGTGCCAGCAGATCTGCGGGAGGGGGAAGCACCGGGGAGCTGTTTTTT. It codes for CASRSAGGGSTGELFF.

V is TRBV18 and J is TRBJ2-3; 8 bases match TRBD2. Germline V gene lookup returns CDR1 KGHSH and CDR2 LQKENI. The CDR3 has 15 residues. J was trimmed by 4 bases and V by 3 bases; bases with no gene match: 6. The CDR3, as DNA: TGTGCCAGCTCACCTAAACTAGCGGTCCCAGATACGCAGTATTTT. Protein product: CASSPKLAVPDTQYF. Full variable domain (outside the CDR3, taken from reference TRBV18 and TRBJ2-3): NAGVMQNPRHLVRRRGQEARLRCSPMKGHSHVYWYRQLPEEGLKFMVYLQKENIIDESGMPKERFSAEFPKEGPSILRIQQVVRGDSAAYFCASSPKLAVPDTQYFGPGTRLTVL.

V usage is TRBV12-3 or TRBV12-4 and J usage is TRBJ2-2, with D possibly called TRBD1 or TRBD2 (6 bases each). Trimming took 4 bases from V and 5 from J, leaving 14 bases between them. The CDR3 runs 15 residues. The CDR3 sequence is CASSWGGQKTGELFF. The CDR3 region has the DNA TGTGCCAGCAGTTGGGGAGGACAGAAGACCGGGGAGCTGTTTTTT.

This clonotype was detected only a few times. This chain links TRBV20-1 with TRBJ1-1; possibly TRBD1 for D (5 bases). The germline gives CDR1 DFQATT, CDR2 SNEGSKA (reference sequence). Trimming removed 5 bases from V and 0 bases from J, with 16 bases in between. There are 15 residues in the CDR3. CDR3 in amino acids: CSAPRYGGVNTEAFF. CDR3 DNA: TGCAGTGCTCCTAGATATGGAGGGGTGAACACTGAAGCTTTCTTT.

There are a few counts of this clonotype. V and J are TRBV14 and TRBJ2-6, with D unclear. The V gene's germline CDR1 is SGHDN and CDR2 FVKESK. V was clipped by 3 bases and J by 2 bases, with 14 bases between them. This CDR3 has 17 amino acids. The CDR3 DNA follows: TGTGCCAGCAGCCAGGAAGTGGTATCCCCTGGGGCCAACGTCCTGACTTTC. The encoded protein is CASSQEVVSPGANVLTF.

This clonotype was found many times. The gene calls are TRBV7-9 and TRBJ2-1, with 7 bases fitting TRBD2. Trimming took 5 bases from V and 6 from J; bases not matched to a gene: 10. Germline CDR1 reads SEHNR; CDR2 reads FQNEAQ (reference sequence). This CDR3 is 15 amino acids long. The CDR3 DNA reads TGTGCCAGCAGCCGCGCTAGCGGAAATGGCAATGAGCAGTTCTTC. It translates to CASSRASGNGNEQFF. The variable domain in full, with the rest retrieved from reference TRBV7-9 and TRBJ2-1, is DTGVSQNPRHKITKRGQNVTFRCDPISEHNRLYWYRQTLGQGPEFLTYFQNEAQLEKSRLLSDRFSAERPKGSFSTLEIQRTEQGDSAMYLCASSRASGNGNEQFFGPGTRLTVL.

J is TRBJ2-3 and V is TRBV20-1; 8 bases are a match to TRBD1. The CDR3 is made up of 14 amino acids. The trim removed 6 bases at V and 2 bases at J, leaving 7 bases unmatched. From germline, CDR1 is DFQATT and CDR2 SNEGSKA (reference sequence). This chain's CDR3 is CSAPGQGNTDTQYF. CDR3 DNA: TGCAGTGCCCCAGGACAGGGCAACACAGATACGCAGTATTTT.

This clonotype appeared many times. V and J are TRBV7-6 and TRBJ2-1; 9 positions agree with TRBD2. Trimming took 5 bases from V and 6 from J; bases not matched to a gene: 5. The CDR3 covers 14 residues. Germline CDR1 reads SGHVS; CDR2 reads FNYEAQ. The CDR3 DNA sequence: TGTGCCAGCAGCACGACTAGCGGTTTCAATGAGCAGTTCTTC. It yields the protein CASSTTSGFNEQFF.

The chain couples TRBV5-1 to TRBJ2-1, with 10 bases aligning to TRBD1. Germline V lookup: CDR1 SGHRS, CDR2 YFSETQ. V gave up 8 bases and J gave up 1 base; unmatched junction bases: 6. The CDR3 is 15 amino acids. This CDR3 is CASDRGRGSYNEQFF. The CDR3 DNA is TGCGCCAGTGACAGGGGGCGAGGGTCCTACAATGAGCAGTTCTTC.

In this sample, this clonotype turned up a few times. The chain has TRBV4-3 and TRBJ2-2; D may be TRBD2 (5 bases). In germline, CDR1 is LGHNA, CDR2 YSLEER. CDR3 size: 15 residues. V was trimmed by 1 base and J by 6 bases, leaving 12 bases between them. The CDR3 region is CASSQVGSLSGELFF. In DNA form, the CDR3 reads TGCGCCAGCAGCCAAGTTGGGAGTTTATCCGGGGAGCTGTTTTTT.

This clonotype showed up many times. This rearrangement joins TRBV28 to TRBJ2-7; 7 bases are shared with TRBD1. Germline assignment: CDR1 MDHEN and CDR2 SYDVKM. The CDR3 contains 13 residues. V was clipped by 8 bases and J by 6 bases; unmatched bases: 10. The CDR3 sequence is CASEGDRFSEQYF. DNA for the CDR3: TGTGCCAGCGAGGGGGACAGATTTTCCGAGCAGTACTTC.

This clonotype came up many times. This chain connects TRBV29-1 to TRBJ1-1; D is unresolved. CDR1 and CDR2 from the germline V gene are SQVTM and ANQGSEA. The CDR3 sequence is 13 residues long. Between the trimmed V and J ends, which lost 1 base and 5 bases, there was a span of 11 bases. CDR3 amino acids: CSVEGEGWTEAFF. For the CDR3, the DNA is TGCAGCGTTGAAGGGGAGGGTTGGACTGAAGCTTTCTTT.

As concerns this clonotype: This may come from a read error, since a much larger clone is one base off. The rearrangement uses TRBV20-1 and TRBJ1-1, with D possibly being TRBD1 (6 bases). This CDR3 region has 12 residues. Germline CDR1 reads DFQATT; CDR2 reads SNEGSKA (reference sequence). The DNA for the CDR3 is TGCAGTACTAGAGTAGGGGGGGGTGCGGCTTTCTTT. It codes for CSTRVGGGAAFF.

This chain joins TRBV12-3 or TRBV12-4 and TRBJ2-3; either TRBD1 or TRBD2 may fit D (5 bases each). The CDR3 consists of 13 residues. The germline V and J ends were trimmed by 4 bases and 4 bases, with 9 bases remaining between them. This CDR3 is CASSSRGPDTQYF. The CDR3 nucleotides are TGTGCCAGCAGTTCACGGGGCCCAGATACGCAGTATTTT.

This clonotype has just a few counts. The rearrangement joins TRBV2 to TRBJ2-5; TRBD2 matches 8 bases. CDR1 is SNHLY and CDR2 is FYNNEI in the germline V gene. The CDR3 has 15 amino acids. V shed 4 bases, J shed 8 bases, and the junction held 12 bases outside the gene matches. The CDR3 sequence: CASSGTGRAGVTQYF. Here the CDR3 DNA reads TGTGCCAGCAGTGGTACCGGGAGGGCCGGAGTCACCCAGTACTTC.

The chain uses TRBV12-3 or TRBV12-4 and TRBJ2-1; perhaps TRBD1 as D (5 bases). There are 15 residues in the CDR3. The V gene lost 1 base and the J gene lost 5 bases, with 12 bases spanning the gap. The CDR3 DNA follows: TGTGCCAGCAGTTTAGTTTTAGGGGCCAACAATGAGCAGTTCTTC. Amino acid sequence: CASSLVLGANNEQFF.

J is TRBJ1-5 and V is TRBV12-3 or TRBV12-4; D is unclear. The CDR3 loop spans 14 amino acids. The ends were cut back, 7 bases at V and 3 bases at J, with 13 bases in the middle. The CDR3 loop is CASTVREFNQPQHF. The CDR3 nucleotides read TGTGCCAGCACTGTTCGGGAATTCAATCAGCCCCAGCATTTT.

This clonotype was observed a handful of times. V gene TRBV12-3 or TRBV12-4 combines with J gene TRBJ2-7; 10 nucleotides align to TRBD2. This CDR3 is built from 15 residues. Trimming at V came to 5 bases and at J to 9 bases, leaving 13 bases not matched to a gene. DNA of the CDR3: TGTGCCAGCAGTGCAATAGCGGGAGGTCCTACGAGGCAGTACTTC. It encodes CASSAIAGGPTRQYF.

This clonotype came up a few times. The chain joins TRBV12-5 to TRBJ1-1; TRBD1 matches at 9 bases. Losses at the gene ends were 7 bases for V and 5 bases for J; bases not matched to a gene: 11. This CDR3 spans 15 amino acids. In germline, CDR1 is LGHNT, CDR2 FRNRAP. The CDR3 region is CASAPSTGGWTEAFF. The CDR3 bases are TGTGCTAGTGCCCCGTCGACAGGGGGGTGGACTGAAGCTTTCTTT.

This clonotype came up many times. This CDR3 is CASSRGPLKGYTGELFF. CDR3 nucleotide sequence: TGTGCCAGCAGTAGGGGCCCACTAAAGGGATACACCGGGGAGCTGTTTTTT. This rearrangement joins TRBV6-2 or TRBV6-3 to TRBJ2-2; tentative D call: TRBD1 (5 bases). Germline values: CDR1 MNHEY, CDR2 SVGEGT. Trimming removed 5 bases at V and 3 bases at J, with 19 bases between. This CDR3 is 17 amino acids long.

The rearrangement links TRBV30 to TRBJ2-7; TRBD2 agrees at 7 bases. The CDR3 extends over 16 amino acids. Looked up from germline, CDR1 is GTSNPN and CDR2 is SVGIG (reference sequence). V was pared by 0 bases and J by 7 bases, with 15 bases of the junction left unmatched. The DNA of the CDR3 is TGTGCCTGGAGTGTATCCAAGACTAGCAAAAGCCGAGAGCAGTACTTC. This encodes CAWSVSKTSKSREQYF.

This clonotype was recorded a few times. The CDR3 region has the DNA TGCGCCAGCAGCCTGGAAGGTCCCGGGGAGCTGTTTTTT. Translating gives CASSLEGPGELFF. This rearrangement joins TRBV4-3 to TRBJ2-2; no clear D. The CDR3 has 13 amino acids. Looked up from germline, CDR1 is LGHNA and CDR2 is YSLEER. Between the trimmed V and J ends, which lost 4 bases and 6 bases, there was a span of 9 bases.

J is TRBJ2-5 and V is TRBV25-1, with TRBD1 as a possible D gene (7 bases). V shed 9 bases and J shed 5 bases, with 16 bases lying between them. Germline CDR1 reads MGHDK; CDR2 reads SYGVNS. The CDR3 length is 13 residues. The CDR3 bases are TGTGCCAGTTCAGGGGGAGGTCGGGAGACCCAGTACTTC. This sequence encodes CASSGGGRETQYF.

Comments on this clonotype: Mismatch with germline at one junction end may stem from a read error. The J gene is TRBJ2-7, the V gene TRBV6-6; D may be TRBD2 (5 bases). Germline V gene sequence: CDR1 MNHNY, CDR2 SVGAGI (reference sequence). The CDR3 runs 11 residues. CDR3 sequence reads: CASRGEKITVF. The CDR3, as DNA: TGTGCCAGCAGGGGAGAGAAAATCACAGTCTTC.

The rearrangement links TRBV19 to TRBJ2-1; a weak D match, TRBD1 (5 bases). The CDR3 runs 15 residues. V shed 1 base and J shed 5 bases, with 12 bases lying between them. CDR1 and CDR2 (germline): LNHDA, SQIVND (reference sequence). CDR3 sequence reads: CASSIVGAVDNEQFF. The CDR3 coding sequence is TGTGCCAGTAGTATAGTAGGGGCAGTCGACAATGAGCAGTTCTTC. The full variable domain, with the rest looked up from reference TRBV19 and TRBJ2-1, is DGGITQSPKYLFRKEGQNVTLSCEQNLNHDAMYWYRQDPGQGLRLIYYSQIVNDFQKGDIAEGYSVSREKKESFPLTVTSAQKNPTAFYLCASSIVGAVDNEQFFGPGTRLTVL.

This chain joins TRBV11-3 and TRBJ2-1, with 8 bases aligning to TRBD2. The trim removed 5 bases at V and 9 bases at J, leaving 6 bases unmatched. The CDR3 contains 13 residues. The germline V gene encodes CDR1 SGHNT and CDR2 YENEEA. CDR3: CASSRTSPGEQFF. CDR3 sequence (DNA): TGTGCCAGCAGCCGGACTAGCCCGGGTGAGCAGTTCTTC.